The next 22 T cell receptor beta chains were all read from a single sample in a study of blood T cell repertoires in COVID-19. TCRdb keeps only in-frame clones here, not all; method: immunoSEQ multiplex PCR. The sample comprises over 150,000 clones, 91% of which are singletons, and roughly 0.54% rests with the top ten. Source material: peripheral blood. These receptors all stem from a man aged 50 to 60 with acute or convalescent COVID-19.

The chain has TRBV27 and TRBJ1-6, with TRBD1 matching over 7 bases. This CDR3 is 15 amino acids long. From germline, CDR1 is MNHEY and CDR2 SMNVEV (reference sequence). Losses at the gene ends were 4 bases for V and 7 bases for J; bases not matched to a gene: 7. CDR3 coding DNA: TGTGCCAGCAGTTCTAGGGGGCTGCGCAATTCACCCCTCCACTTT. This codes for CASSSRGLRNSPLHF.

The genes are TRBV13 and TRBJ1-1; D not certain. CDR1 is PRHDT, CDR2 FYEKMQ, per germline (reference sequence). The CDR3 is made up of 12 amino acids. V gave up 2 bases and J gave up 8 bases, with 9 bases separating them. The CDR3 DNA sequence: TGTGCCAGCAGCTTACCCGGTTTAGAAGCTTTCTTT. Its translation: CASSLPGLEAFF.

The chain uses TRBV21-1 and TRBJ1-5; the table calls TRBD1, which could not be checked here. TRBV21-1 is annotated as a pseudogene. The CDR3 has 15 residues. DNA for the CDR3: TGTGCCAGCAGCAATCCCTGCAGTCGCAATCAGCCCCAGCATTTT. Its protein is CASSNPCSRNQPQHF.

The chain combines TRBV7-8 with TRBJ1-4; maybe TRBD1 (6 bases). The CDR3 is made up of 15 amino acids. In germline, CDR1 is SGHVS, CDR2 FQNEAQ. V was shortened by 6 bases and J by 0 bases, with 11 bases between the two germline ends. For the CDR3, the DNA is TGTGCCAGCAGGGCAGGGGATGCAACTAATGAAAAACTGTTTTTT. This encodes CASRAGDATNEKLFF.

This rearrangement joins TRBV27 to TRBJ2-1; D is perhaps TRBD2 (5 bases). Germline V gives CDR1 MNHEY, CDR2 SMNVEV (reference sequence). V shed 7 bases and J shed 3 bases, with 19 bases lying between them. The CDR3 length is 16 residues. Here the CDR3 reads CASTATGNPNYNEQFF. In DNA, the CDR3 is TGTGCCAGCACCGCAACGGGGAATCCGAACTACAATGAGCAGTTCTTC.

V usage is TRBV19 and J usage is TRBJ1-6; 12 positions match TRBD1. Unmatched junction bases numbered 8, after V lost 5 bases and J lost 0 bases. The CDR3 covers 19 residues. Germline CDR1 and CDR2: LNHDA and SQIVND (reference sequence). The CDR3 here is CASSLRGQGARSYNSPLHF. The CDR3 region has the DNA TGTGCCAGTAGTCTCCGGGGACAGGGGGCCCGCTCCTATAATTCACCCCTCCACTTT.

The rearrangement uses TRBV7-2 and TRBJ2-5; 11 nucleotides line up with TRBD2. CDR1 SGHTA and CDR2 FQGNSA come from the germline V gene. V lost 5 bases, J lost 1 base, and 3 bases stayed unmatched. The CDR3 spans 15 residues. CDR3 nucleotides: TGTGCCAGCAGCCTCGGGACTAGCGGCCAAGAGACCCAGTACTTC. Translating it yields CASSLGTSGQETQYF.

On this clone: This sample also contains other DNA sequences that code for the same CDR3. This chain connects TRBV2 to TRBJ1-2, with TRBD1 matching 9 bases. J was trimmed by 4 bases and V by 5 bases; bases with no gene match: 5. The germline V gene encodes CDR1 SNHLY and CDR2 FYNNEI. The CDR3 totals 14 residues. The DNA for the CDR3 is TGTGCCAGCAGTCTGACAGGGGGGGGCTATGGCTACACCTTC. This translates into CASSLTGGGYGYTF.

The CDR3 spells CASSQSISRRGGETQYF. The CDR3 DNA reads as TGCGCCAGCAGCCAGTCTATCTCCCGGCGGGGGGGAGAGACCCAGTACTTC. The J gene is TRBJ2-5, the V gene TRBV4-3, with 9 bases aligning to TRBD2. The CDR3 is 17 amino acids. In germline, CDR1 is LGHNA, CDR2 YSLEER. The J segment lost 4 bases and the V segment lost 3 bases, leaving 12 bases of the junction unmatched.

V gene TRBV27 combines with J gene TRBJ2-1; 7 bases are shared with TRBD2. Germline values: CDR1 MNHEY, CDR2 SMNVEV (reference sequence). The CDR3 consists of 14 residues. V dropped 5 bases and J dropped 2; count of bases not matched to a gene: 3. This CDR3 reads CASSLGLAYNEQFF. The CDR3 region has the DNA TGTGCCAGCAGTCTCGGACTAGCCTACAATGAGCAGTTCTTC.

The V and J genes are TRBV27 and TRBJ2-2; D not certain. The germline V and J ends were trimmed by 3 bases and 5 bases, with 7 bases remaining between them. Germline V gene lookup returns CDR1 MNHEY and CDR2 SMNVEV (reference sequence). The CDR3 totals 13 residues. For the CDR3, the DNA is TGTGCCAGCAGTTTCATGTTGACCGGGGAGCTGTTTTTT. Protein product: CASSFMLTGELFF.

CDR3: CASSQDLAWQLNTEAFF. In nucleotides, the CDR3 is TGCGCCAGCAGCCAAGATTTAGCGTGGCAGTTGAACACTGAAGCTTTCTTT. The chain joins TRBV4-3 to TRBJ1-1; D is unresolved. Trimming took 0 bases from V and 0 from J, leaving 14 bases between them. Germline CDR1 LGHNA, CDR2 YSLEER. This CDR3 has 17 amino acids.

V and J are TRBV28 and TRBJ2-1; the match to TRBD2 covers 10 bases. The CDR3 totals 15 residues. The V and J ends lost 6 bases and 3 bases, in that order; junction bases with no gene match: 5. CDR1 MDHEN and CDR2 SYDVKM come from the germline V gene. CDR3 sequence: CASRVAGGLYNEQFF. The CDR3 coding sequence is TGTGCCAGCAGGGTAGCGGGAGGCCTCTACAATGAGCAGTTCTTC.

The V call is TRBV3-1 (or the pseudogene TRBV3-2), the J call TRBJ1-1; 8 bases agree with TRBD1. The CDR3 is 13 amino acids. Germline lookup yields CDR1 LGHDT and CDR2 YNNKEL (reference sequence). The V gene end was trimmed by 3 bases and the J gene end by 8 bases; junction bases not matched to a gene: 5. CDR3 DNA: TGTGCCAGCAGCCAGCTAGGACAGGGCGAAGCTTTCTTT. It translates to CASSQLGQGEAFF.

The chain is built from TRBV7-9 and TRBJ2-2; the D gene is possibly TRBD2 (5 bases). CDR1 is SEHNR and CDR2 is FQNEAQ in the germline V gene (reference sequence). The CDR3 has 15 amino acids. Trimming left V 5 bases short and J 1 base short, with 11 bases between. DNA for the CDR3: TGTGCCAGCAGCCGCGGACTCCTGAACACCGGGGAGCTGTTTTTT. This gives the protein CASSRGLLNTGELFF.

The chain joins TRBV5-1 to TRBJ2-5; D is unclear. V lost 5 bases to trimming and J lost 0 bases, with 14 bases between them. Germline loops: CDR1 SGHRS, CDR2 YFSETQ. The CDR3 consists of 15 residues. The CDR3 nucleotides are TGCGCCAGCAGATTACAGTTTCTGGACCAAGAGACCCAGTACTTC. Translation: CASRLQFLDQETQYF.

The CDR3 region has the DNA TGTGCCAGCAGCGTAGCTGGAGCGGGGGACCCCTACGAGCAGTACGTC. Its translation is CASSVAGAGDPYEQYV. The chain joins TRBV9 to TRBJ2-7; 8 bases agree with TRBD2. Germline values: CDR1 SGDLS, CDR2 YYNGEE. V lost 0 bases to trimming and J lost 2 bases; unmatched junction nucleotides: 7. The CDR3 is 16 residues long.

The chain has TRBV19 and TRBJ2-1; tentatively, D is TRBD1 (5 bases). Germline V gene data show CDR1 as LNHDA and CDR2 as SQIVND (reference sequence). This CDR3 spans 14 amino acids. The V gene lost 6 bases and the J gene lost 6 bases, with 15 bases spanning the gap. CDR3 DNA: TGTGCCAGTAGCTGGGGCAGAACGGTCAATGAGCAGTTCTTC. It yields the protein CASSWGRTVNEQFF.

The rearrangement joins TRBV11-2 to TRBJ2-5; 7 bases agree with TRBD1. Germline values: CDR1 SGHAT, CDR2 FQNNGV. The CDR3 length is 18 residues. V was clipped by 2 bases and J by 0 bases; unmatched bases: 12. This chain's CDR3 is CASSLISLGTEYQETQYF. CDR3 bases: TGTGCCAGCAGCTTAATCAGCCTTGGGACAGAGTACCAAGAGACCCAGTACTTC. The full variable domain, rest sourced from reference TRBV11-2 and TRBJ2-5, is EAGVAQSPRYKIIEKRQSVAFWCNPISGHATLYWYQQILGQGPKLLIQFQNNGVVDDSQLPKDRFSAERLKGVDSTLKIQPAKLEDSAVYLCASSLISLGTEYQETQYFGPGTRLLVL.

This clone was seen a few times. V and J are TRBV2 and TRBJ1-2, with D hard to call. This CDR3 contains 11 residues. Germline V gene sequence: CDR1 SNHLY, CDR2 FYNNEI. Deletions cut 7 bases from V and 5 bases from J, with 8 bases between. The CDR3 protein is CASTTEYGYTF. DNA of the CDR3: TGTGCCAGCACAACAGAATATGGCTACACCTTC.

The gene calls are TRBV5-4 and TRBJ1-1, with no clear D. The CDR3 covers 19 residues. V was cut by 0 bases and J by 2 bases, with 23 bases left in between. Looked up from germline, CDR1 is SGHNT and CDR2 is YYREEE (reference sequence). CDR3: CASSLAGQALGSPNTEAFF. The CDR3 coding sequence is TGTGCCAGCAGCTTGGCCGGGCAGGCGTTGGGGAGCCCTAACACTGAAGCTTTCTTT.

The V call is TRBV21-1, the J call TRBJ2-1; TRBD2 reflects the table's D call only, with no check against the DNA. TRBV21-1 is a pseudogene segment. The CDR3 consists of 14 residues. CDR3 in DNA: TGTGCCAGCAATGCGGGAGGGCCCCACAATGAGCAGTTCTTC. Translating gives CASNAGGPHNEQFF.